This T cell receptor beta chain originates from a study of shared clonotypes between healthy human individuals. The protocol was immunoSEQ multiplex PCR, while the TCRdb copy is restricted to in-frame clones and leaves out a portion. The sample comprises some 550,000 clones, around 97% of which are singletons, and roughly 0.05% rests with the top ten. Adults of Caucasian background living in Nashville, Tennessee made up all donors. In regard to this clone: Antigen specificity is unknown.

The CDR3 contains 19 residues. Trimming took 4 bases from V and 2 from J; bases not matched to a gene: 12. CDR1 MGHRA and CDR2 YSYEKL come from the germline V gene. Findings and caveats of the study: Depth of sequencing was expected to influence donor clonotype sharing. Blood alone was sampled, and tissue repertoires likely differ. Larger estimated richness was generally seen in naive subsets than in memory subsets.

This sequence was found in a woman aged 25 to 39 in good health. Sequenced material: naive CD4+ T cells sorted from blood. Subset in this sample: CD45RA+ positively selected. The V and J genes are TRBV4-1 and TRBJ2-6; TRBD1 matches at 9 bases. The CDR3 is CASSRSSGQGVPGANVLTF. The CDR3 coding sequence is TGCGCCAGCAGCCGAAGTTCGGGACAGGGCGTTCCTGGGGCCAACGTCCTGACTTTC.